This entry is about one T cell receptor (beta chain). Its antigen is currently unknown. CDR1 and CDR2 from the germline V gene are LGHNA and YSLEER. The CDR3 is 17 residues long. J lost 2 bases, V lost 0 bases, and 6 bases had no gene match. The data originate from a study of vaccination and CD4 T cells after COVID-19. Study information: Cultures serving as controls received a peptide pool (CEFX or HIV-1 Nef) or no peptide.

The treatment here: approximately nine-day PBMC culture with coronavirus spike peptide pools or control peptides (ViraFEST assay). After being plated at two million per well, PBMCs were cultured with about 9.1 IU/ml IL-2 and 10 ug/ml peptide pools. Broader study findings: Spike mono-reactivity was found in 304 of 307 vaccine-specific clones from convalescent patients.

The Oncomine TCR Beta short-read assay sequenced DNA from cultured CD4+ T cells. TCRdb analysed the PCR reads with MiXCR anew, one entry per CDR3 protein. The table lists 20,000 or so distinct CDR3 sequences, 67% of them singletons. The specimen sequenced was CD4+ T cells from blood, cultured in vitro. The origin of this receptor is a human donor who had recovered from COVID-19. The chain carries TRBV4-3 and TRBJ2-4; 8 bases match TRBD1. CDR3 loop: CASSQDRGRATKNIQYF. CDR3 sequence (DNA): TGCGCCAGCAGCCAAGACAGGGGGCGGGCAACCAAAAACATTCAGTACTTC.